Detailed here is one T cell receptor beta chain. The clone's antigen remains unknown. Base qualities were left out, and no much larger clone turns up one base away. This specimen belongs to a study of cytomegalovirus exposure and HLA in healthy donors (dated by TCRdb to 2016 to 2017). Looking at the study overall: According to an earlier analysis of 587 of the donors, about 179 million T cells yielded 117 million unique TCR beta sequences and 250 to 350 Gb of sequence data. Roughly 300 gigabases of sequencing data and approximately 92 million unique TCR sequences made up an early release that covered 640 HLA-typed donors. Of the roughly 390 genotyped donors, 75% to 85% were placed in the genetic ancestry cluster associated with self-reported Caucasian donors. The study aimed to test whether cataloging public T cell receptors could reveal signatures of past pathogen exposure. Using immunosequencing, the study profiled T cell repertoires from fewer than 700 subjects and related those repertoires to cytomegalovirus serostatus. In addition to the first cohort of roughly 670 subjects, a separate validation cohort of approximately 110 different subjects was used. To predict cytomegalovirus infection status, the study brought together high-throughput TCR immunosequencing, statistical association of individual TCRs with disease status, and machine learning. In a later analysis, previously published TCR beta repertoires from 550 to 700 donors were re-analyzed and high-resolution HLA genotyping was added so that TCR occurrence patterns could be studied. Rather than drawing on any new phenotypic data, the later analysis identified candidate immune exposures from TCR beta sequences and the way those sequences occurred across donors. An earlier analysis of several hundred of the donors applied high-throughput TCR beta sequencing to assess whether each TCR beta V gene segment acted as functional or pseudogenic. Donor age, sex, ethnicity and CMV serostatus were collected together with the repertoire data. A later genetic analysis took genome-wide SNP genotypes for about 65% of the 666 donors and used that subset as a discovery cohort. All discovery cohort repertoires had been generated using a single sequencing platform. HLA typing covered class I and class II loci at four-digit resolution. The number of typed donors differed by locus: roughly 629-630 for A, B, C, DRB1 and DQB1; some 500 for DQA1; approximately 600 for DPA1; and about 470 for DPB1. Several DR-DQ haplotypes were handled as single units for association and clustering, since linkage in the cohort was strong. Among roughly 400 genotyped donors of the cohort, an average of approximately 240,000 unique TCR beta nucleotide sequences was sequenced per donor, of which about 19% were non-productive.

Ends trimmed: V by 8 bases, J by 1 base; bases unmatched to a gene: 9. Reading from cysteine to phenylalanine, the CDR3 counts 15 amino acids. Just CDR3 DNA is preserved here, 45 bases in frame from base 1. The germline V gene supplies CDR1 SNHLY and CDR2 FYNNEI. The cohort comprised some 730 healthy bone marrow donors. At the time of sampling, all cohort members were nominally healthy, though unrecorded immune exposures were likely present. The donor tested CMV seronegative, placing the donor among the roughly 340 seronegative members of the cohort. Every donor gave a peripheral blood sample, and the peripheral blood mononuclear cells from that sample were used for TCR beta sequencing. Genomic DNA was extracted from the blood cell samples with the Qiagen DNeasy Blood Extraction Kit. The paper as a whole reports these results and caveats: Most TCR sequences were seen in very few donors, while some public TCRs were found in many individuals. An earlier analysis of 587 of the donors showed that most TCR beta V segments appeared in productive rearrangements either about 87% or about 30% of the time, which broadly matched IMGT annotations. In this cohort, only TCR beta chains were sequenced, and detectable features were limited by the absence of alpha or paired-chain data. The sequencing pipeline was judged likely to have produced a cluster of highly shared sequence variants as a technical artifact. V-gene and J-gene trimming of TCR beta chains was associated with a missense DCLRE1C variant in a later genetic analysis, and the association was replicated in an independent cohort. Most CMV-associated TCR beta chains appeared to be HLA-restricted in a later analysis, and the HLA associations seemed to be driven largely by CMV exposure. Linkage disequilibrium might explain the correlated functional status among segregating V segments, but an unknown experimental factor could not be ruled out. A further reported finding was that TCR beta sequences accurately predicted the HLA-A and HLA-B alleles for most subjects in the first cohort. A later analysis found that HLA-associated TCR beta chains were more clonally expanded and had lower generation probabilities than equally common non-associated chains. The study gave a list of 150 to 200 TCR beta chains associated with cytomegalovirus. Cytomegalovirus status was reported to be diagnosed by the classifier with high specificity and sensitivity in both the original and validation cohorts. A later analysis found that TCR association rates varied across HLA loci, with DRB1 alleles showing the most associated TCRs and HLA-C alleles the fewest. Specific HLA alleles were associated with 16,951 TCR beta sequences at a false discovery rate of 0.05 in a later analysis. Because counts were too low, more than 15 rarely observed V segments, including chromosome 9 orphons, were left out of the earlier analysis of approximately 500 of the donors. In vitro tests confirmed that three of the cytomegalovirus-associated TCR beta chains recognize cytomegalovirus antigens. The presence/absence analyses assumed that sequencing depth was roughly uniform across donors, and that assumption may not be true. The authors suggested that the approach could potentially be extended to other disease states and immunological phenotypes. Some IMGT-functional V segments, including TRBV6-2 and TRBV6-3, could not be distinguished by the 87-base-pair reads and were therefore excluded. When HLA alleles, especially DR and DQ, strongly co-occurred, TCR associations were difficult to assign to individual alleles. HLA typing was unavailable for some donors at each locus, so association tests used only the typed subset. A later genetic analysis reported fewer N-insertions in productive TCRs among donors in an Asian-associated ancestry cluster than the roughly 690-donor mean. For the cohort, immune exposure information was limited to CMV serostatus. According to a later analysis, parvovirus B19, influenza, CMV and Epstein-Barr virus appeared linked to several top co-occurrence clusters.

The protocol used for the library was the immunoSEQ multiplex PCR assay. The multiplex PCR relied on a mix of 60 forward primers for TCR Vbeta segments and 13 reverse primers for TCR Jbeta segments. Amplification of the CDR3 region of rearranged TCR beta genes was performed with a multiplex PCR assay on genomic DNA. The amplified TCR beta libraries were sequenced on the Illumina HiSeq System as 87-base-pair reads. The study's own analysis went as follows. Across the 666 repertoires, a later analysis counted approximately 83 million unique TCR beta chains, roughly 11 million of which were shared by at least two donors. Raw reads were error-corrected and collapsed into unique sequences with a nearest-neighbor algorithm that merged closely related sequences to remove PCR and sequencing errors. Alignment of CDR3 sequences to IMGT reference sequences was used to assign V, D and J gene segments. For a sequence to be retained, a match of at least six nucleotides to both a V gene segment and a J gene segment was required. A rearrangement was called productive if the CDR3 had no stop codons and remained in frame with V and J, and every other rearrangement was called non-productive. CDR3 was defined by IMGT convention, running from the second conserved V-encoded cysteine to the conserved J-encoded phenylalanine. In an earlier analysis of roughly 610 of the donors, sequences lacking an unambiguous match to a single V gene segment were excluded. In an earlier analysis of roughly 500 of the donors, V segments were called functional above 56.7% productive rearrangements and were called segregating when the between-donor standard deviation exceeded 5%. A statistical classification framework was developed to diagnose cytomegalovirus status using the catalog of TCR beta chain sequences. In a later analysis, V and J genes were assigned by comparing TCR nucleotide sequences against IMGT/GENE-DB human TR gene sequences. The TCRdist pipeline was used in a later analysis to assign CDR3 sequences and most-parsimonious VDJ recombination scenarios. A later analysis defined each TCR beta chain by its CDR3 amino acid sequence plus V-gene family, and excluded reads lacking a unique V-gene family. A later analysis removed several hundred highly shared, low-generation-probability nucleotide sequences to deal with suspected cross-contamination and a sequencing artifact. A later analysis calculated a clonal expansion index for each public chain from normalized within-repertoire ranks of inferred template counts. In a later analysis, generation probabilities were computed using a VDJ recombination model fitted to out-of-frame rearrangements, and the results were checked against IGoR. In a later analysis, TCR-TCR, TCR-HLA and TCR-CMV co-occurrence was scored with hypergeometric tests, and a repertoire-size bias correction was applied to TCR pairs. In a later analysis, false discovery rates were estimated by permuting HLA or CMV assignments 20 times. In a later analysis, co-occurring TCRs were grouped using DBSCAN, with TCRdist sequence similarity added in when clustering inside HLA-allele-positive subsets. Repertoires with fewer than 30,000 or more than 120,000 public chains, plus five repertoires with anomalous nucleotide sharing, were excluded from co-occurrence clustering. In TCRdb, the immuneACCESS table is reduced to in-frame sequences with V and J assigned. These tables do not hold every clone; where another copy was compared, an unresolved V gene accounts for under half, and the others remain unexplained. Clonal size and the V and J genes are those of that table, whereas D and trimming came from the DNA. The sample table lists about 95,000 clones, approximately 80% of them with a count of one. The ten largest clones add up to around 5% of the sample.

The clonotype originates from a woman between 40 and 55 years old in good health and CMV-seronegative. Sequenced input: PBMCs. The chain employs TRBV2 and TRBJ2-5; the junction holds 8 bases that match TRBD2. The nucleotides read TGTGCCAGCGAACTTCAACTAGCGGCCCAAGAGACCCAGTACTTC. Protein translation: CASELQLAAQETQYF.